This T cell receptor beta chain was documented in a study of blood T cells in healthy people across ages (dated by TCRdb to the mid-2010s). Background for the entire study: In model experiments, template switching captured about one uniquely barcoded TCR beta cDNA molecule for every two T cells. Using deep sequencing normalized with unique cDNA molecular identifiers, the study measured how TCR beta repertoire diversity changes with age. Two additional independent replicas of 1 million unique cDNA reads from the same blood draw were analyzed for two donors (one aged 18 to 29 and one aged 80 or older). The donors were split into four age groups: young (average about 15 years), middle-aged (nearly 40), aged (over 55) and long-lived (approximately 89). To avoid experimental bias, donors of different ages were distributed randomly across sequencing lanes.

Study-wide findings and limitations: The CMV infection status of donors was not known, potentially confounding age-related changes in expanded clonotypes. Conclusive comparison of naive and antigen-experienced compartments was prevented by the profiling of bulk unsorted PBMCs. Estimates of total diversity based on one million sequenced T cells were regarded as lower bounds and as underestimates. As age increased, observed TCR beta diversity per million T cells dropped in a roughly linear way, and a significant reduction was already evident by age 40. The long-lived group showed more naive CD4+ T cells, fewer expanded clones and increased TCR diversity than the aged group, suggesting age selection. There was a strong correlation between observed TCR beta diversity and the percentage of naive T cells measured by flow cytometry.

The library was made by 5' RACE. Instrument on record: Illumina HiSeq 2500. A second PCR of roughly 7 to 11 cycles was performed with a sample-barcoded 5' primer and a J-beta primer mix. Each TCR beta cDNA molecule received a unique molecular identifier from a template-switch 5' adaptor carrying 12 random nucleotides. Each sample yielded at least 3 million CDR3-containing paired-end reads. The Mint cDNA synthesis kit, primed by a TRBC-specific oligonucleotide, was used to synthesize first-strand cDNA from all RNA. Following uracil-DNA glycosylase treatment, all cDNA underwent a first 18-cycle PCR with the universal primers M1SS and BC2_uni_R. Regarding the original processing steps: Each sample was normalized by randomly selecting 1 million high-quality reads, each carrying a distinct molecular identifier. Instead of being binned into consensus sequences, reads that shared molecular identifiers were thrown out. CDR3 identification, clonotype clustering and error correction used MiTCR with a Q25 quality threshold and the strictest error-elimination algorithm. A nonparametric unseen species model using Euler transformation provided a lower-bound estimate of total TCR beta diversity. TCRdb ran its own pipeline on the public reads, namely fastp trimming at Q25 and MiXCR clone calling, and kept in-frame beta chains. CDR3 protein sequences are deduplicated, and each keeps its most common genes and DNA. Here the V and J calls rest on TCRdb's processing, not on the authors' analysis. The sample table contains about 590,000 distinct CDR3 sequences; only one count was recorded for roughly 30% of them. The ten biggest clones cover about 15% of the sample.

Comment on this clonotype: Its antigen has not been determined. Per-nucleotide qualities are absent, and no much larger clonotype sits a single base away.

Donors were around 37 systemically healthy Caucasian individuals from Russia aged 6 to 90 years. Each donor gave about 9.8 milliliters of peripheral blood, drawn into EDTA-treated Vacutainer tubes. PBMCs were isolated by Ficoll-Paque density-gradient centrifugation, with at least 6 million obtained per sample. Total RNA was extracted from PBMCs with Trizol reagent, with at least 6 micrograms obtained per sample. For every donor, flow cytometry on a PBMC aliquot measured the percentage of naive CD45RAhigh/CD27high T cells. The CDR3 sequence holds 14 residues, the cysteine and phenylalanine included. Just CDR3 DNA is preserved here, 42 bases in frame from base 1. V was cut back by 6 bases and J by 5 bases, leaving a gap of 16 bases between them. The germline V gene specifies SGHTA as CDR1 and FQGNSA as CDR2.

The chain links TRBV7-2 with TRBJ1-1; no D gene call is confident. The TCR originated in a woman at least 80 years old in good health. Sequencing was performed on blood. The CDR3 reads as follows: CASSPPGGLTEAFF. Read as DNA, the sequence is TGTGCCAGCAGTCCTCCGGGTGGGCTTACTGAAGCTTTCTTT.